This note documents a single T cell receptor (beta chain) sequence. V was shortened by 3 bases and J by 1 base, with 14 bases between the two germline ends. The germline gives CDR1 SGHDT, CDR2 YYEEEE. This CDR3 is built from 16 residues. This entry comes from a study of CD8+ T cells in alopecia areata. It was cDNA, reverse transcribed from extracted RNA, that served as the sequencing template. Sequencing was performed with immunoSEQ multiplex PCR; in TCRdb, only in-frame clones are kept and a portion is missing. This table has 140,000 to 150,000 clones, under 60% appearing once. This chain joins TRBV5-6 and TRBJ2-4; D is unresolved. This material consisted of CD4+ T cells sorted from blood, taken at week 0. The receptor comes from a human donor with alopecia areata. The CDR3 nucleotides are TGTGCCAGCAGCTGGTACACAGCCTTGGCCAAAAACATTCAGTACTTC. This encodes CASSWYTALAKNIQYF.